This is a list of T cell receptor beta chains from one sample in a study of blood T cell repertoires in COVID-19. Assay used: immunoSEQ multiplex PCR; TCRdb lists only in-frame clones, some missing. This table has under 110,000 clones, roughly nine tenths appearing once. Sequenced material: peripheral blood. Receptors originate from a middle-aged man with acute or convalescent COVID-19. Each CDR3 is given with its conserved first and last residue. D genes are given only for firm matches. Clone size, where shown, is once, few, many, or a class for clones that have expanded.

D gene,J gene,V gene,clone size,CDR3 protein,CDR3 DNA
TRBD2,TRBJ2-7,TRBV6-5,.,CASSYSGLGEGEQYF,TGTGCCAGCAGTTACTCGGGATTAGGGGAGGGCGAGCAGTACTTC
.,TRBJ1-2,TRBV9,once,CASSVGTTNGYTF,TGTGCCAGCAGCGTAGGGACAACTAACGGCTACACCTTC
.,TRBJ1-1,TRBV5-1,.,CASSPGFLNTEAFF,TGCGCCAGCAGCCCAGGTTTCCTGAACACTGAAGCTTTCTTT
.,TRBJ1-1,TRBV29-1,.,CSASHRADTEAFF,TGCAGCGCCTCACACAGGGCAGACACTGAAGCTTTCTTT
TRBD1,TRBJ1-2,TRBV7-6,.,CASRPGGGTGVDGYTF,TGTGCCAGCAGACCCGGGGGCGGGACAGGGGTTGATGGCTACACCTTC
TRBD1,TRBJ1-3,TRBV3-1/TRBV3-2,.,CASSLSTGGEDTIYF,TGTGCCAGCAGCCTGTCGACAGGGGGCGAAGACACCATATATTTT
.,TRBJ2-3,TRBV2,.,CASSEVAGADTQYF,TGTGCCAGCAGTGAAGTTGCAGGCGCAGATACGCAGTATTTT
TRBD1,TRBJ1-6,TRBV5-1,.,CASSSGQATGGLHF,TGCGCCAGCAGCTCGGGACAGGCGACTGGAGGCCTCCACTTT
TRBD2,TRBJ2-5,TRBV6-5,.,CASSSGLAGEETQYF,TGTGCCAGCAGTTCGGGACTAGCGGGGGAAGAGACCCAGTACTTC
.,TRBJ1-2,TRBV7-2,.,CASSLNGQGNYGYTF,TGTGCCAGCAGCTTAAATGGCCAGGGGAACTATGGCTACACCTTC
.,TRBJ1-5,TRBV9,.,CASSSRGNQPQHF,TGTGCCAGCAGCTCCCGGGGCAATCAGCCCCAGCATTTT
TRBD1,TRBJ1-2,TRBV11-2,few,CASSLMTGPGYGYTF,TGTGCCAGCAGCTTGATGACAGGGCCCGGCTATGGCTACACCTTC
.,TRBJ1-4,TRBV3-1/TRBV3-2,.,CASGGEKLFF,TGTGCCTCCGGGGGGGAAAAACTGTTTTTT
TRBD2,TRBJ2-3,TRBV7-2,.,CASSKRLAGGNTDTQYF,TGTGCCAGCAGCAAAAGACTAGCGGGGGGGAACACAGATACGCAGTATTTT
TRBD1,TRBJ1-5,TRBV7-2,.,CASSPRTGLTQPQHF,TGTGCCAGCAGCCCCCGGACAGGGTTGACTCAGCCCCAGCATTTT
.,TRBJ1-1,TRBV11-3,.,CASTPTATSEAFF,TGTGCCAGCACCCCGACAGCTACTTCTGAAGCTTTCTTT
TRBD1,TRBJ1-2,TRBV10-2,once,CASSPGQGAGGYTF,TGCGCCAGCAGTCCCGGACAGGGGGCAGGTGGCTACACCTTC
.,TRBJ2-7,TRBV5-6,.,CASSSLFYEQYF,TGTGCCAGCAGCTCCCTCTTCTACGAGCAGTACTTC
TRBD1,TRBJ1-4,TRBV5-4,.,CASSQKTGGFEEKLFF,TGTGCCAGCAGCCAGAAGACAGGGGGCTTCGAGGAAAAACTGTTTTTT
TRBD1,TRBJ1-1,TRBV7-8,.,CASSHGTGPTEAFF,TGTGCCAGCAGCCACGGGACAGGGCCCACTGAAGCTTTCTTT
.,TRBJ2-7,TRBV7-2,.,CASTWSVGVTYEQYF,TGTGCCAGCACCTGGTCCGTCGGGGTAACCTACGAGCAGTACTTC
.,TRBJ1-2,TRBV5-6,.,CASSWQGDYGYTF,TGTGCCAGCAGCTGGCAGGGCGACTATGGCTACACCTTC